Sequencing of this TCR beta chain was carried out in a study of blood T cell repertoires in COVID-19. Study details: Researchers got acute and convalescent COVID-19 samples from the United States, Italy and Spain. T cells, B-cell-depleted T cells, or PBMCs supplied cDNA or gDNA.

Germline loops: CDR1 SGHRS, CDR2 YFSETQ. With 2 bases removed from V and 3 bases from J, the gap between germline ends came to 11 bases. This CDR3 is built from 14 residues. In the authors' methods: Amplification of reference gene primers provided the estimated nucleated cell counts. Profiled with immunoSEQ multiplex PCR; TCRdb holds only in-frame clones, not every one. The V and J calls and clone size were taken over from that table, and D and trimming were inferred from the DNA. The sample lists hundreds of thousands of clones; approximately 88% were seen once. The sequence was collected from a woman aged 50 to 60 with active or convalescent COVID-19. Sequencing was carried out using peripheral blood. The chain uses TRBV5-1 and TRBJ2-5, with D tentatively TRBD2 (5 bases). CDR3 sequence (DNA): TGCGCCAGCAGCTTAATCGGGGTGGAAGAGACCCAGTACTTC. This encodes CASSLIGVEETQYF.